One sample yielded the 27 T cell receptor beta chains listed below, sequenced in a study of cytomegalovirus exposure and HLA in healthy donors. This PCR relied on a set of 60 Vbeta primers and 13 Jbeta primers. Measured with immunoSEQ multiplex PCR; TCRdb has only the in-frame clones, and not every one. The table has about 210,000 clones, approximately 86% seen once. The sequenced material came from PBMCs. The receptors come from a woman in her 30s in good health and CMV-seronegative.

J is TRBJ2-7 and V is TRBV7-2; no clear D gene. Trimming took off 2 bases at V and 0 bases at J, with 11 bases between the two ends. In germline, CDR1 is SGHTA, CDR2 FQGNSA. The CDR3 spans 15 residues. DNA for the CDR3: TGTGCCAGCAGCTTAACCGCTACGAGCTCCTACGAGCAGTACTTC. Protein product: CASSLTATSSYEQYF.

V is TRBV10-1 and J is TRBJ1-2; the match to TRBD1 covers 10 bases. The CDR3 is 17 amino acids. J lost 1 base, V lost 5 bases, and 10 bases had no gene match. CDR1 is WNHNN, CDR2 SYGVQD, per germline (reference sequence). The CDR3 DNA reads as TGCGCCAGCAGTAAAGGGACAGGGGCGCGCGTTAACTATGGCTACACCTTC. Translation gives CASSKGTGARVNYGYTF.

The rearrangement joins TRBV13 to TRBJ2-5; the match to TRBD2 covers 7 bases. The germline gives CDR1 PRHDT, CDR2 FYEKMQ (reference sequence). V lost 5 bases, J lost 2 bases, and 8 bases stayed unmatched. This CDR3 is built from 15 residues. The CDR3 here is CASSGRTGGQETQYF. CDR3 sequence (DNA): TGTGCCAGCAGCGGCCGTACCGGGGGGCAAGAGACCCAGTACTTC.

CDR3 residues: CASRQRGGLLEQFF. The CDR3 DNA reads TGTGCCAGCAGACAACGGGGGGGCCTCTTAGAGCAGTTCTTC. This sequence joins TRBV28 and TRBJ2-1, with 8 bases identical to TRBD2. The V gene's germline CDR1 is MDHEN and CDR2 SYDVKM. Losses at the gene ends were 6 bases for V and 10 bases for J; bases not matched to a gene: 11. The CDR3 length is 14 residues.

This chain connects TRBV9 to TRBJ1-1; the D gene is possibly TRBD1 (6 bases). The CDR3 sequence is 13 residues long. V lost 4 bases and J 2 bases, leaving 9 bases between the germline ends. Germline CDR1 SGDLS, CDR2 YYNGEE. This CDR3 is CASSQGLNTEAFF. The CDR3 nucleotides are TGTGCCAGCAGCCAGGGGTTAAACACTGAAGCTTTCTTT.

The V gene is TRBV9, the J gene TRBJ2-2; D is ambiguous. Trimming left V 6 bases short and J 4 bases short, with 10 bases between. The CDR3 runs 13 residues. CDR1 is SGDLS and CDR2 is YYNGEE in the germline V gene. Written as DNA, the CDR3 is TGTGCCAGCACCACCGGCGGCACCGGGGAGCTGTTTTTT. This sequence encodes CASTTGGTGELFF.

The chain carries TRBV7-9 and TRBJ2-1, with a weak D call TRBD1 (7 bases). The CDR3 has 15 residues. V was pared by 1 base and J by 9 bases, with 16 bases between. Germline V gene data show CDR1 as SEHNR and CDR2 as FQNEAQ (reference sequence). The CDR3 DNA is TGTGCCAGCAGCTTAGACCCAGGGGGGTTAGGTGAGCAGTTCTTC. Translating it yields CASSLDPGGLGEQFF.

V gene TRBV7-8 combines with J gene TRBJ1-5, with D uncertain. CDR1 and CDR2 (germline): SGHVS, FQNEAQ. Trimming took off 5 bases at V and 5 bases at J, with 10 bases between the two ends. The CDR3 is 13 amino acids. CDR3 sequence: CASSERLDQPQHF. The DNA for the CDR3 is TGTGCCAGCAGCGAAAGACTCGATCAGCCCCAGCATTTT.

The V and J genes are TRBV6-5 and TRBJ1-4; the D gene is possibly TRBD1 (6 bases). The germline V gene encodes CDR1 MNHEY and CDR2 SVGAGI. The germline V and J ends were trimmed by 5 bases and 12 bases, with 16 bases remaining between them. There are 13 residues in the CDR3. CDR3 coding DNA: TGTGCCAGCAGTACGGCAGGGGTGAGGGAACTGTTTTTT. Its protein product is CASSTAGVRELFF.

The CDR3 region has the DNA TGCGCCAGCAGTCCCCCCCCGGGGAGAGGAGATACGCAGTATTTT. Amino acid sequence: CASSPPPGRGDTQYF. J is TRBJ2-3 and V is TRBV4-1; tentative D call: TRBD2 (5 bases). Deletions cut 6 bases from V and 5 bases from J, with 18 bases between. The germline gives CDR1 MGHRA, CDR2 YSYEKL. CDR3 size: 15 residues.

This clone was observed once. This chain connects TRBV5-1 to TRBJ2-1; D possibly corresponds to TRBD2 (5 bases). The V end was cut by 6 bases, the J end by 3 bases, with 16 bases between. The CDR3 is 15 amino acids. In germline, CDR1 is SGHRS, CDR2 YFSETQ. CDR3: CASNLGGIGYNEQFF. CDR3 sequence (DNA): TGCGCCAGCAACCTCGGAGGAATCGGCTACAATGAGCAGTTCTTC. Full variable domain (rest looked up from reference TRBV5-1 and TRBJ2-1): KAGVTQTPRYLIKTRGQQVTLSCSPISGHRSVSWYQQTPGQGLQFLFEYFSETQRNKGNFPGRFSGRQFSNSRSEMNVSTLELGDSALYLCASNLGGIGYNEQFFGPGTRLTVL.

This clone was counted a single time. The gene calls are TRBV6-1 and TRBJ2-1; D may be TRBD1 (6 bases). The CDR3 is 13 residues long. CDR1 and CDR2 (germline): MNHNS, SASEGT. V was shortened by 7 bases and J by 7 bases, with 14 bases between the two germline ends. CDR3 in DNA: TGTGCCAGCAAGCAGGGGTTGTATAATGAGCAGTTCTTC. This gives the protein CASKQGLYNEQFF.

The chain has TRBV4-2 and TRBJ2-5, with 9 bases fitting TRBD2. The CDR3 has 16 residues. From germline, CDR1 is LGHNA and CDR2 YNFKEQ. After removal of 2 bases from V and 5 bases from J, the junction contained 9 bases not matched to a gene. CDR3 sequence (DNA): TGTGCCAGCAGCCAAAGGTTAGCGGGAGAGGAGGAGACCCAGTACTTC. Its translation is CASSQRLAGEEETQYF.

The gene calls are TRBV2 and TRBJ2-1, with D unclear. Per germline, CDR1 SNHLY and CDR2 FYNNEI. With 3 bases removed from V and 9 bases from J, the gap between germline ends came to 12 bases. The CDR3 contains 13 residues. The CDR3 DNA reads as TGTGCCAGCAGTGACGAACAAGCGAGTGAGCAGTTCTTC. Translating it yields CASSDEQASEQFF.

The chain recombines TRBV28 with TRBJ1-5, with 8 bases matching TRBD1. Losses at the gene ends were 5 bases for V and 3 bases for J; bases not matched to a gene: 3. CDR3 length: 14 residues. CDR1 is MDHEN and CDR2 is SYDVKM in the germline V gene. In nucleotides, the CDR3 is TGTGCCAGCAGTCAGGACAGGGACAATCAGCCCCAGCATTTT. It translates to CASSQDRDNQPQHF. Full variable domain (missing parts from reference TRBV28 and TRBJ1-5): DVKVTQSSRYLVKRTGEKVFLECVQDMDHENMFWYRQDPGLGLRLIYFSYDVKMKEKGDIPEGYSVSREKKERFSLILESASTNQTSMYLCASSQDRDNQPQHFGDGTRLSIL.

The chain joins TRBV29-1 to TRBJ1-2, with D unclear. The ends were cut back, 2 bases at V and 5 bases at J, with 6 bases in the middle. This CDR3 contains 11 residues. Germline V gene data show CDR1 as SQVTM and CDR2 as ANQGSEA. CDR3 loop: CSVESRYGYTF. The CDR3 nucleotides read TGCAGCGTTGAAAGCCGATATGGCTACACCTTC.

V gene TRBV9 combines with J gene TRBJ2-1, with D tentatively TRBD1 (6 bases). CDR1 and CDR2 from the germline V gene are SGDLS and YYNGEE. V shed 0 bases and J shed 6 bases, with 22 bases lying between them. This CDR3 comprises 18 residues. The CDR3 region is CASSVAPKGEVGINEQFF. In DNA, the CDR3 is TGTGCCAGCAGCGTAGCCCCAAAGGGGGAAGTAGGGATCAATGAGCAGTTCTTC.

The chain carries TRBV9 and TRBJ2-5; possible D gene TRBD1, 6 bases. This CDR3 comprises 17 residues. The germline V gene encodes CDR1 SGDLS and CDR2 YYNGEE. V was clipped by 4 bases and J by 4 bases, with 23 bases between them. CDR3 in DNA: TGTGCCAGCAGCCCACGGACGGGACCAGGGGAATTAGAGACCCAGTACTTC. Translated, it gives CASSPRTGPGELETQYF.

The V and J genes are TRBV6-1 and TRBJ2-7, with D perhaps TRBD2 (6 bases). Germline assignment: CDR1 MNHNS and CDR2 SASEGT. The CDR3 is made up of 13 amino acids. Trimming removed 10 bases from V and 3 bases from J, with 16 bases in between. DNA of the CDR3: TGTGCCATCATTGCCGGGAGCTTCTACGAGCAGTACTTC. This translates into CAIIAGSFYEQYF.

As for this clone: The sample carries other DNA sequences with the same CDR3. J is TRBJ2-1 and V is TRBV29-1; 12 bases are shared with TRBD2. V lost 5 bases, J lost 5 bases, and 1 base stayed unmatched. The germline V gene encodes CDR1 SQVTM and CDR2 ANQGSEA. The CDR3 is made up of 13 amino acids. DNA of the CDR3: TGCAGCGTTACTAGCGGGGGGCACAATGAGCAGTTCTTC. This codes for CSVTSGGHNEQFF.

Written as DNA, the CDR3 is TGCGCCAGCAGCTTGGCCCCCCAGGGCTACGAGCAGTACTTC. It encodes CASSLAPQGYEQYF. This chain links TRBV5-1 with TRBJ2-7, with D perhaps matching TRBD1 (5 bases). Trimming shortened V by 0 bases and J by 3 bases, and 10 bases separated the two germline ends. This CDR3 has 14 residues. The germline CDR1 and CDR2 sequences are SGHRS and YFSETQ. Combining the CDR3 with reference TRBV5-1 and TRBJ2-7 gives the whole variable domain KAGVTQTPRYLIKTRGQQVTLSCSPISGHRSVSWYQQTPGQGLQFLFEYFSETQRNKGNFPGRFSGRQFSNSRSEMNVSTLELGDSALYLCASSLAPQGYEQYFGPGTRLTVT.

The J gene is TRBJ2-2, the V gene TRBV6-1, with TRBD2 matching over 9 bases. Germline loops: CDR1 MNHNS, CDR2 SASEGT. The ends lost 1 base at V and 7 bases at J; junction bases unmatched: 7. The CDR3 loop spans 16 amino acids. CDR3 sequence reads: CASSEVGGRAGGELFF. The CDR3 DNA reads TGTGCCAGCAGTGAAGTGGGCGGGAGGGCCGGCGGGGAGCTGTTTTTT.

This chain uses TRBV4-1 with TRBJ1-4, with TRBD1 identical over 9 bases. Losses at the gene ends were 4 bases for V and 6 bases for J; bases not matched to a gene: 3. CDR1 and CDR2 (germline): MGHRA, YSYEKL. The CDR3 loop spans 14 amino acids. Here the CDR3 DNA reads TGCGCCAGCAGCCTAAGACAGGGGGATGAAAAACTGTTTTTT. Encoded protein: CASSLRQGDEKLFF.

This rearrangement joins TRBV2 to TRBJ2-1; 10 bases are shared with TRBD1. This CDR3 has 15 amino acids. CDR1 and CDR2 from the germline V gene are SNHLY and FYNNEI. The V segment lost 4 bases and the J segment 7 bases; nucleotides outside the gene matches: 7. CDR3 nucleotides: TGTGCCAGCAGTGGCGGGACAGGGGTCTTTAATGAGCAGTTCTTC. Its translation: CASSGGTGVFNEQFF.

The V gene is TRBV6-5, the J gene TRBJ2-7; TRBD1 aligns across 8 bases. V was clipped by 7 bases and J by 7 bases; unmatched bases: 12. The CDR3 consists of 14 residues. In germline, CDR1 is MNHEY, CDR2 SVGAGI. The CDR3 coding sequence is TGTGCCAGCACCCTACTCCAGACAGGGGAAGAGCAGTACTTC. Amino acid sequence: CASTLLQTGEEQYF.

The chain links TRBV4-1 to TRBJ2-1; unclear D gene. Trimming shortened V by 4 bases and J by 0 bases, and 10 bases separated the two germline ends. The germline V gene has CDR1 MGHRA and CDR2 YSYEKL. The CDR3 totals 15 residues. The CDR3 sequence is CASSLRQHSYNEQFF. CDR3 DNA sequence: TGCGCCAGCAGCCTCCGACAACACTCCTACAATGAGCAGTTCTTC.

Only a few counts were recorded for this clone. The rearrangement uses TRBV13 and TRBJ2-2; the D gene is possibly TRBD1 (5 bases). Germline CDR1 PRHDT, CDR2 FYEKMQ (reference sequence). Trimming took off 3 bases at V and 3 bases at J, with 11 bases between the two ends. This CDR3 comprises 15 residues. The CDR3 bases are TGTGCCAGCAGCTTCTGGGGCGCAGACACCGGGGAGCTGTTTTTT. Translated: CASSFWGADTGELFF.